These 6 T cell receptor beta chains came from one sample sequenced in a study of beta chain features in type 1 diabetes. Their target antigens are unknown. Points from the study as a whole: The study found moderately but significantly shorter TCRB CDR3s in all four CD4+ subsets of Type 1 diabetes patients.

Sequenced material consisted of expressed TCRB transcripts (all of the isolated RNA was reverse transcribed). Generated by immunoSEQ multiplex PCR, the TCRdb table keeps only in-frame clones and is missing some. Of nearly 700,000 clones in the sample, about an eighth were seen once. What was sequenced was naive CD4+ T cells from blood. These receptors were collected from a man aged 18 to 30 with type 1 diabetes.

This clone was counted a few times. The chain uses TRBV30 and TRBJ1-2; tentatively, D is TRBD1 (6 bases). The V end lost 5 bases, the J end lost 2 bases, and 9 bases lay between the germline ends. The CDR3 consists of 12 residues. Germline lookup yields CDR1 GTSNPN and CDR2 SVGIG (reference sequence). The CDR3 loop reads CAWDGQNYGYTF. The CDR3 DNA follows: TGTGCCTGGGATGGACAGAACTATGGCTACACCTTC. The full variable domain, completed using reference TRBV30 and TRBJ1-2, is SQTIHQWPATLVQPVGSPLSLECTVEGTSNPNLYWYRQAAGRGLQLLFYSVGIGQISSEVPQNLSASRPQDRQFILSSKKLLLSDSGFYLCAWDGQNYGYTFGSGTRLTVV.

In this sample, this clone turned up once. The CDR3 loop is CAISETPPVAGDNEQFF. The CDR3 nucleotides are TGTGCCATCAGTGAGACACCCCCGGTAGCGGGTGACAATGAGCAGTTCTTC. V usage is TRBV10-3 and J usage is TRBJ2-1, with TRBD2 identical over 7 bases. Germline values: CDR1 ENHRY, CDR2 SYGVKD. The V segment lost 2 bases and the J segment 5 bases; nucleotides outside the gene matches: 12. This CDR3 contains 17 residues.

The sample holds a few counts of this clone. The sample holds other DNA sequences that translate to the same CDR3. CDR3 in DNA: TGCGCCAGCAGCTTGGCCGGGGGGAACACCGGGGAGCTGTTTTTT. As protein: CASSLAGGNTGELFF. The V call is TRBV5-1, the J call TRBJ2-2; perhaps TRBD2 as D (6 bases). The CDR3 is 15 amino acids. V was clipped by 0 bases and J by 1 base, with 7 bases between them. Per the germline V gene, CDR1 is SGHRS and CDR2 is YFSETQ.

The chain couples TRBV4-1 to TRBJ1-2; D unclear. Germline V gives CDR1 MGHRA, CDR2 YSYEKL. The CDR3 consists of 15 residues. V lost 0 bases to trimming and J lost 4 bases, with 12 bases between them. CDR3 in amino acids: CASSQDPASFYGYTF. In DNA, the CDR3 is TGCGCCAGCAGCCAAGACCCAGCGTCCTTCTATGGCTACACCTTC.

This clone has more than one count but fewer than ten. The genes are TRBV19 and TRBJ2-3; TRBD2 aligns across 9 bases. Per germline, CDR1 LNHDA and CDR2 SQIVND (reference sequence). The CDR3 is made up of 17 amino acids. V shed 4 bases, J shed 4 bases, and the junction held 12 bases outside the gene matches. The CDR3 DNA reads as TGTGCCAGTAGTAGGGCTAGCGGGGCGTATTCAGCAGATACGCAGTATTTT. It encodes CASSRASGAYSADTQYF.

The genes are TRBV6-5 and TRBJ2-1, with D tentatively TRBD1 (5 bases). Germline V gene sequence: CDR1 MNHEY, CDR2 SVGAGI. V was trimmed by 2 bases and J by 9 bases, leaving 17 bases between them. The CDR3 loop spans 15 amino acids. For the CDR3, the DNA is TGTGCCAGCAGTTACGCGAACCAGGTTAGGGGTGAGCAGTTCTTC. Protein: CASSYANQVRGEQFF.